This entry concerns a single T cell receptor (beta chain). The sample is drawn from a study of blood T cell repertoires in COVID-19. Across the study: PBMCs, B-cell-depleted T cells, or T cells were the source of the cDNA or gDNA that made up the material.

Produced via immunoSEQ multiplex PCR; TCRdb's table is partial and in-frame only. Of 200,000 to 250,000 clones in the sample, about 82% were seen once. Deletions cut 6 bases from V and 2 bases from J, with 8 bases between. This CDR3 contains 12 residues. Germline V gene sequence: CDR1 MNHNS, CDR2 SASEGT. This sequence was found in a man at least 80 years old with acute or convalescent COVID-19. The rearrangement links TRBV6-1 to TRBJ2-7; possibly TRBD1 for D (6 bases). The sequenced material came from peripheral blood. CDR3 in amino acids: CASRQGTYEQYF. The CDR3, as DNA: TGTGCCAGCAGACAGGGAACCTACGAGCAGTACTTC.